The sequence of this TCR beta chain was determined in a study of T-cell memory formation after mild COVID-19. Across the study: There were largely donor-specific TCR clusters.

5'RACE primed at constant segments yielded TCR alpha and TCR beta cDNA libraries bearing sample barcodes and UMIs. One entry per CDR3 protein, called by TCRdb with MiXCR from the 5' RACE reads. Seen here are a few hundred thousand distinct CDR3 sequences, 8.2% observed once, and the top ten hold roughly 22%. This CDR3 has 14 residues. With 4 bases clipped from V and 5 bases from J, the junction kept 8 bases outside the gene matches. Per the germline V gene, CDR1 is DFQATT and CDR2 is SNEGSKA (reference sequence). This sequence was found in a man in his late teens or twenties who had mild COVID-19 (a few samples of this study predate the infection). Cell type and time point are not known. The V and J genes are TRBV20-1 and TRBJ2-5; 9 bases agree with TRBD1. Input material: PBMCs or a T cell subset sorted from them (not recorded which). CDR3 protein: CSATRDRVRETQYF. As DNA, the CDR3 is TGCAGTGCTACCCGGGACAGGGTAAGGGAGACCCAGTACTTC.